This T cell receptor (beta chain) is from a study of blood T cell repertoires in COVID-19. At the level of the study: Both acute and convalescent COVID-19 samples were obtained from the United States, Italy and Spain. PBMCs, B-cell-depleted T cells, or T cells provided the cDNA or gDNA that made up the material.

CDR3 size: 15 residues. In germline, CDR1 is LNHDA, CDR2 SQIVND (reference sequence). Between the trimmed V and J ends, which lost 4 bases and 1 base, there was a span of 10 bases. In the original workflow: It was from reference gene primer amplification that nucleated cell counts were estimated. Assay used: immunoSEQ multiplex PCR; TCRdb lists only in-frame clones, some missing. Clone size and V and J calls were adopted from that table, with D and trimming inferred from the DNA. This sample has over 250,000 clones, with roughly 87% found just once. Material: peripheral blood. The chain recombines TRBV19 with TRBJ2-2; D gene uncertain. The TCR was taken from a human donor in a cohort sampled during active COVID-19. The CDR3 sequence: CASSSRSMNTGELFF. In DNA, the CDR3 is TGTGCCAGTAGTAGCAGGTCTATGAACACCGGGGAGCTGTTTTTT.